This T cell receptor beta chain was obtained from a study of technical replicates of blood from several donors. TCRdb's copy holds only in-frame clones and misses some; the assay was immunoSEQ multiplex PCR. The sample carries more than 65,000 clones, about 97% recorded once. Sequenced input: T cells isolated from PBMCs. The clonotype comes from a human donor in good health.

CDR3 protein: CASSPGRGQNTEAFF. CDR3 nucleotides: TGTGCCAGCAGCCCCGGGAGGGGGCAGAACACTGAAGCTTTCTTT. The rearrangement joins TRBV11-3 to TRBJ1-1; 7 bases align to TRBD1. The germline V gene encodes CDR1 SGHNT and CDR2 YENEEA. J lost 1 base, V lost 5 bases, and 7 bases had no gene match. CDR3 length: 15 amino acids.